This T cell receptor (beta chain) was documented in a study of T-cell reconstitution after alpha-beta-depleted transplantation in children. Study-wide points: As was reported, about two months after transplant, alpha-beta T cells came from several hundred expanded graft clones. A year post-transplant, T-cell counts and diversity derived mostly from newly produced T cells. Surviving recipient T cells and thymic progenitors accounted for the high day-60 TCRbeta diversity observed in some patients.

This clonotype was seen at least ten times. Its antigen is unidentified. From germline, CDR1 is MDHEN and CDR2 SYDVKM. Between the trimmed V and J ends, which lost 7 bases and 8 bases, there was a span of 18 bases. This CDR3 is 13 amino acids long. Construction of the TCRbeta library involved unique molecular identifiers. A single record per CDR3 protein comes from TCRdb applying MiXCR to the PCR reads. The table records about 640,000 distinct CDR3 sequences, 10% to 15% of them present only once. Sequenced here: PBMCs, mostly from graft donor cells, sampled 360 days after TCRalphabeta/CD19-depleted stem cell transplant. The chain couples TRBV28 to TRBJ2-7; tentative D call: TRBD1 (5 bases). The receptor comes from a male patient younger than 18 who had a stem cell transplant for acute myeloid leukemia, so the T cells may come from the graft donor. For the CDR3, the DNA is TGTGCCAGCATCCAGGGAAATAGTAATCAGCAGTACTTC. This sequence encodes CASIQGNSNQQYF.